A single sample is the source of the 13 T cell receptor beta chains below, sequenced in a study of T cell responses to AZD1222 COVID-19 vaccine. Generated by immunoSEQ multiplex PCR, the TCRdb table keeps only in-frame clones and is missing some. The sample has tens of thousands of clones; roughly 90% are singletons. The sample consisted of peripheral blood, taken 28 days after the second AZD1222 dose. The receptors shown here come from an adult who received the AZD1222 COVID-19 vaccine.

As regards this clone: Other nucleotide sequences in the sample specify the same CDR3. The V and J genes are TRBV7-9 and TRBJ2-6; D not resolved. The germline V gene encodes CDR1 SEHNR and CDR2 FQNEAQ (reference sequence). The CDR3 spans 15 residues. Between the trimmed V and J ends, which lost 2 bases and 0 bases, there was a span of 5 bases. The DNA for the CDR3 is TGTGCCAGCAGCTTACTGAACTCTGGGGCCAACGTCCTGACTTTC. It specifies CASSLLNSGANVLTF.

The V gene is TRBV10-2, the J gene TRBJ1-3; 7 bases agree with TRBD1. CDR1 is WSHSY, CDR2 SAAADI, per germline. Germline trimming cut 5 bases from V and 3 bases from J; bases unmatched to any gene: 4. The CDR3 has 14 amino acids. The CDR3 bases are TGCGCCAGCAGTCGGGACAGATTTGGAAACACCATATATTTT. Protein product: CASSRDRFGNTIYF.

The gene calls are TRBV4-3 and TRBJ2-2, with unresolved D. Trimming removed 0 bases from V and 2 bases from J, with 16 bases in between. Germline-derived CDR1 and CDR2 are LGHNA and YSLEER. The CDR3 sequence is 18 residues long. The CDR3: CASSQDTAPDFNTGELFF. As DNA, the CDR3 is TGCGCCAGCAGCCAAGATACAGCCCCGGATTTTAACACCGGGGAGCTGTTTTTT.

The chain combines TRBV27 with TRBJ2-7; D is unclear. The CDR3 length is 14 residues. Between the trimmed V and J ends, which lost 2 bases and 3 bases, there was a span of 11 bases. Per the germline V gene, CDR1 is MNHEY and CDR2 is SMNVEV (reference sequence). The CDR3 protein is CASSLDGHVYEQYF. For the CDR3, the DNA is TGTGCCAGCAGTTTAGACGGGCACGTCTACGAGCAGTACTTC.

This clone was observed a few times. This chain connects TRBV11-2 to TRBJ2-3; D not certain. Germline-derived CDR1 and CDR2 are SGHAT and FQNNGV. The CDR3 is made up of 13 amino acids. V lost 2 bases and J lost 4, with 7 bases in between. CDR3 sequence (DNA): TGTGCCAGCAGCTTATGGTCATCAGATACGCAGTATTTT. It translates to CASSLWSSDTQYF.

The V call is TRBV5-1, the J call TRBJ1-2; D is uncertain. Germline V gene data show CDR1 as SGHRS and CDR2 as YFSETQ. V dropped 0 bases and J dropped 0 bases, with 9 bases sitting between them. The CDR3 length is 15 residues. This CDR3 is CASSLGGEANYGYTF. The CDR3 nucleotides read TGCGCCAGCAGCTTGGGCGGGGAAGCTAACTATGGCTACACCTTC. Variable domain in full (rest from reference TRBV5-1 and TRBJ1-2): KAGVTQTPRYLIKTRGQQVTLSCSPISGHRSVSWYQQTPGQGLQFLFEYFSETQRNKGNFPGRFSGRQFSNSRSEMNVSTLELGDSALYLCASSLGGEANYGYTFGSGTRLTVV.

The genes are TRBV30 and TRBJ2-1, with TRBD2 identical over 10 bases. The CDR3 is made up of 13 amino acids. Trimming removed 3 bases from V and 12 bases from J; junction bases left unmatched: 8. The germline gives CDR1 GTSNPN, CDR2 SVGIG (reference sequence). CDR3 coding DNA: TGTGCCTGGAGAGGATTAGCGGGGGGCCCGCAGTTCTTC. Translated: CAWRGLAGGPQFF.

V and J are TRBV28 and TRBJ2-3, with 9 bases that match TRBD1. After removal of 4 bases from V and 0 bases from J, the junction contained 5 bases not matched to a gene. There are 16 residues in the CDR3. Germline V lookup: CDR1 MDHEN, CDR2 SYDVKM. The CDR3 sequence: CASSSQGADSTDTQYF. Here the CDR3 DNA reads TGTGCCAGCAGTTCACAGGGGGCGGACAGCACAGATACGCAGTATTTT.

This chain links TRBV9 with TRBJ2-2, with D possibly matching TRBD2 (5 bases). V was shortened by 0 bases and J by 5 bases, with 14 bases between the two germline ends. CDR1 and CDR2 (germline): SGDLS, YYNGEE. The CDR3 has 16 residues. The CDR3 DNA reads as TGTGCCAGCAGCGTAGGGAGTAGCGTGCGGACCGGGGAGCTGTTTTTT. Translation gives CASSVGSSVRTGELFF.

This sequence joins TRBV5-4 and TRBJ2-3, with D perhaps TRBD2 (7 bases). With 4 bases removed from V and 2 bases from J, the gap between germline ends came to 20 bases. There are 17 residues in the CDR3. The germline V gene has CDR1 SGHNT and CDR2 YYREEE (reference sequence). CDR3 loop: CASSGRRGGMLTDTQYF. CDR3 coding DNA: TGTGCCAGCAGCGGACGCAGGGGAGGGATGCTCACAGATACGCAGTATTTT.

This clone was recorded a few times. This chain links TRBV29-1 with TRBJ2-1, with D hard to call. The CDR3 is 15 amino acids. V gave up 3 bases and J gave up 5 bases, with 17 bases separating them. CDR1 SQVTM and CDR2 ANQGSEA come from the germline V gene. The CDR3 sequence is CSVDWGTEPHNEQFF. CDR3 sequence (DNA): TGCAGCGTTGATTGGGGAACGGAGCCACACAATGAGCAGTTCTTC.

V and J are TRBV3-1 (or the pseudogene TRBV3-2) and TRBJ1-2; D ambiguous. The CDR3 extends over 13 amino acids. The V gene lost 1 base and the J gene lost 6 bases, with 9 bases spanning the gap. Germline values: CDR1 LGHDT, CDR2 YNNKEL (reference sequence). The CDR3 loop is CASSQVERDGYTF. For the CDR3, the DNA is TGTGCCAGCAGCCAAGTAGAGAGAGATGGCTACACCTTC.

The chain combines TRBV7-9 with TRBJ1-2, with D unclear. This CDR3 is built from 11 residues. Germline-derived CDR1 and CDR2 are SEHNR and FQNEAQ (reference sequence). Trimming took 1 base from V and 14 from J, leaving 11 bases between them. The CDR3 DNA follows: TGTGCCAGCAGCTTAGGTCCCGAACTAACCTTC. Its translation is CASSLGPELTF.